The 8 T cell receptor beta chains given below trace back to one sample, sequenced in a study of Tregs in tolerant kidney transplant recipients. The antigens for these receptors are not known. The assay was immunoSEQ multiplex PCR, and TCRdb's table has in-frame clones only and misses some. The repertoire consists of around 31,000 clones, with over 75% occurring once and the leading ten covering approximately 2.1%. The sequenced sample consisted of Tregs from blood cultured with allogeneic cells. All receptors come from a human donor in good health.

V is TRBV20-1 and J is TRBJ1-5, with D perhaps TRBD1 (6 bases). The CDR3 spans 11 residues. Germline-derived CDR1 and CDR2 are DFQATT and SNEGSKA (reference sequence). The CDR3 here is CGNGGHQPQHF. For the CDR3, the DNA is TGCGGAAATGGGGGGCATCAGCCCCAGCATTTT.

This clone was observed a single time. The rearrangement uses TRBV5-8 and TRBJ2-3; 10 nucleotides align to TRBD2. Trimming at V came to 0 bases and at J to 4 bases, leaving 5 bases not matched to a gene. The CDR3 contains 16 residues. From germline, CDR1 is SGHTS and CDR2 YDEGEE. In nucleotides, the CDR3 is TGTGCCAGCAGCTTGGGTTCTAGCGGGAGTCCAGATACGCAGTATTTT. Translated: CASSLGSSGSPDTQYF.

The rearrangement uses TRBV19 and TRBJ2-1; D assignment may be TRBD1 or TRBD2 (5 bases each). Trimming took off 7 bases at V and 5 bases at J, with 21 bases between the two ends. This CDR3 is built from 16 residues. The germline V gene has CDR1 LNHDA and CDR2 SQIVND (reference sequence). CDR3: CASKAGWGRGHNEQFF. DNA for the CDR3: TGTGCCAGTAAGGCAGGGTGGGGTCGAGGGCACAATGAGCAGTTCTTC.

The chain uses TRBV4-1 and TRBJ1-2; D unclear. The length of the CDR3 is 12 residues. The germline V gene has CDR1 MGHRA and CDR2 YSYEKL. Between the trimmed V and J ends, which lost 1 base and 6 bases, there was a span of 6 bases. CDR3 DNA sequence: TGCGCCAGCAGCCAAGGCGTAGATGGCTACACCTTC. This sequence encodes CASSQGVDGYTF.

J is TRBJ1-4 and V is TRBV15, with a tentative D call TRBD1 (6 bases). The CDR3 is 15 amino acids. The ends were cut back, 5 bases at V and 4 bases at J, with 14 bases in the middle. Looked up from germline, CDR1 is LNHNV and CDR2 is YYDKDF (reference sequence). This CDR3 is CATSPTGQLNEKLFF. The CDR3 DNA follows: TGTGCCACCAGCCCTACGGGACAACTTAATGAAAAACTGTTTTTT.

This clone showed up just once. Here the CDR3 DNA reads TGTGCCATCAGGGCGGGGGCGCAGGGTCAGCCCCAGCATTTT. Its translation is CAIRAGAQGQPQHF. J is TRBJ1-5 and V is TRBV10-3, with a tentative D call TRBD1 (6 bases). CDR1 ENHRY and CDR2 SYGVKD come from the germline V gene. Trimming cost V 6 bases and J 6 bases, with 15 bases left between them. CDR3 length: 14 amino acids.

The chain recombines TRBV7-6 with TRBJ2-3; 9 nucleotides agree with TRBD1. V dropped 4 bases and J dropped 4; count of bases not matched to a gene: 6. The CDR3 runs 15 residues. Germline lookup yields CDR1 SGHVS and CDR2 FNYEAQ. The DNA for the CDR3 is TGTGCCAGCAGCTCACAGGGGGCGCCCGCAGATACGCAGTATTTT. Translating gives CASSSQGAPADTQYF.

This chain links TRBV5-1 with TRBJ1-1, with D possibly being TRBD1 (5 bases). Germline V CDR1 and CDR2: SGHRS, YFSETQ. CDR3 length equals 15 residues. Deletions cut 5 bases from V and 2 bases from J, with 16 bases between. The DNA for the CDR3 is TGCGCCAGCAGACGAGTACAGGCTTTCAACACTGAAGCTTTCTTT. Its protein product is CASRRVQAFNTEAFF.